Only a few counts were recorded for the clone carrying this T cell receptor beta chain. The antigen is unknown. TCRdb analysed the RACE reads with MiXCR anew, one entry per CDR3 protein. The sample has about 120,000 distinct CDR3 sequences, 10% to 12% seen once. The sample's time point: patch test 3, about 24 weeks after DPC sensitization. Treatment given: therapeutic diphenylcyclopropenone sensitization with weekly scalp DPC. Alopecia patients between 18 and 70 years old and suitable for DPC were used as donors. The entry originates in a study of human T cells and chemical hapten exposure. Study-level findings and limits: Higher patch test scores went with higher counts of PT1 expanded TCRs.

Germline CDR1 and CDR2: SQVTM and ANQGSEA. The CDR3 is 14 residues long. Germline trimming cut 7 bases from V and 3 bases from J; bases unmatched to any gene: 1. The genes are TRBV29-1 and TRBJ2-2; TRBD2 agrees at 14 bases. The sequence derives from a woman aged 45-65 years with alopecia areata. Some clones in this sample may be carry-over from other donors' samples. Sample: whole blood, taken in connection with sensitization to the hapten diphenylcyclopropenone (DPC). CDR3 in amino acids: CSAGLAGDTGELFF. As DNA, the CDR3 is TGCAGCGCGGGACTAGCGGGAGACACCGGGGAGCTGTTTTTT.